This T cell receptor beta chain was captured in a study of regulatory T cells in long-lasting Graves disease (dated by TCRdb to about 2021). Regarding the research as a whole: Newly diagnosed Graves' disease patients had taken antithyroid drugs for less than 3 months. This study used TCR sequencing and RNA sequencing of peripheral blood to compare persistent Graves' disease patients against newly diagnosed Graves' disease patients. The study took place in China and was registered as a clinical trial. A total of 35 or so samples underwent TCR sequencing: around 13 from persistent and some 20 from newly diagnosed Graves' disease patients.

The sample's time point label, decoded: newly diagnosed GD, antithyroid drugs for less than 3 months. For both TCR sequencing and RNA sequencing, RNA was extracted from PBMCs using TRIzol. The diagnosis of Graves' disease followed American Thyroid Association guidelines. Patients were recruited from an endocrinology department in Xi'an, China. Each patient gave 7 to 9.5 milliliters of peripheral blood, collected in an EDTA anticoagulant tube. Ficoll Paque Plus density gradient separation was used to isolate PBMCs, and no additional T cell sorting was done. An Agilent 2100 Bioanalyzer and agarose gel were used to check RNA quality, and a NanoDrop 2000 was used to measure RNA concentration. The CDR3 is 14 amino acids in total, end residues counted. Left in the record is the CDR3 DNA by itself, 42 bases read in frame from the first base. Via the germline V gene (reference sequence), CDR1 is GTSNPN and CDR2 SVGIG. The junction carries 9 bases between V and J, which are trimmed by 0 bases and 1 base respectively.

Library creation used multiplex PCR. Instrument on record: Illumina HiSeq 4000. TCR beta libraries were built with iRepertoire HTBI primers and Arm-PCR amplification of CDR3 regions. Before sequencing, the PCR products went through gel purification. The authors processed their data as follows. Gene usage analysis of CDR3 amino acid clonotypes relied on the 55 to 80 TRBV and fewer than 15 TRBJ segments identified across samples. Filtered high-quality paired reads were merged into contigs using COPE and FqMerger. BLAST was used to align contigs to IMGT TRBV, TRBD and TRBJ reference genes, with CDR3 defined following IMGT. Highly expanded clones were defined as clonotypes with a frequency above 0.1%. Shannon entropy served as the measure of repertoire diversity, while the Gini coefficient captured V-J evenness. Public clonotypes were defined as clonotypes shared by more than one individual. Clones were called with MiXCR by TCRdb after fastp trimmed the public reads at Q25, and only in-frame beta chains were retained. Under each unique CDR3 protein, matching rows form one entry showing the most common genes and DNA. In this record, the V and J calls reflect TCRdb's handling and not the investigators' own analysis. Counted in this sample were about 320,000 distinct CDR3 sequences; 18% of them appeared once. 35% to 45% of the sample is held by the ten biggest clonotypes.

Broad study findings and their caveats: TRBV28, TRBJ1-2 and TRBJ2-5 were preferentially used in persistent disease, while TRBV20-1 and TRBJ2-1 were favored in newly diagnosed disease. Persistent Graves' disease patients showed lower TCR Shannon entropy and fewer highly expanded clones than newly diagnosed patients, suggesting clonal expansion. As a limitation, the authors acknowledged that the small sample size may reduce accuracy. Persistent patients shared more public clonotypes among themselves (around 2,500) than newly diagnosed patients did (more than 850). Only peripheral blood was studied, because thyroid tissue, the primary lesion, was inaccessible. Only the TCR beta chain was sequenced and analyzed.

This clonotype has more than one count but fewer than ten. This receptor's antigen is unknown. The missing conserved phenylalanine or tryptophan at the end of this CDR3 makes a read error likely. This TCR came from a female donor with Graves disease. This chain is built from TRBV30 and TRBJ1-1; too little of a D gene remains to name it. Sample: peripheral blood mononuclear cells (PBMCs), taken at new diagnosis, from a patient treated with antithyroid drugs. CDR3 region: CAWSVLMRNTEAFL. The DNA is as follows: TGTGCCTGGAGTGTACTAATGAGGAACACTGAAGCTTTCCTT.